This TCR beta chain originates from a study of identical twins. General study results and limits: Within beta out-of-frame sequences, the excess sharing observed between twins was weaker. Diverse VJ usage suggested most zero-insertion clonotypes were not invariant T cells.

In the case of this clonotype: The antigen remains undetermined.

MiXCR was run by TCRdb on the 5' RACE reads, yielding one entry per CDR3 protein. The sample shows roughly 230,000 distinct CDR3 sequences, around 8.3% of them seen only once. Germline V lookup: CDR1 MDHEN, CDR2 SYDVKM. The CDR3 is 14 amino acids. V trimming: 6 bases; J trimming: 4 bases; junction bases outside the gene matches: 9. These data were likewise used in another study, on yellow fever vaccine responses in identical twins.

Sequenced material: CD8+ T cells sorted from blood. This TCR came from a woman younger than 35 in good health. The chain joins TRBV28 to TRBJ2-7; 7 bases fit TRBD1. The CDR3 sequence is CASRKPGQLYEQYF. The CDR3 DNA reads as TGTGCCAGCAGGAAACCGGGACAGTTATACGAGCAGTACTTC.